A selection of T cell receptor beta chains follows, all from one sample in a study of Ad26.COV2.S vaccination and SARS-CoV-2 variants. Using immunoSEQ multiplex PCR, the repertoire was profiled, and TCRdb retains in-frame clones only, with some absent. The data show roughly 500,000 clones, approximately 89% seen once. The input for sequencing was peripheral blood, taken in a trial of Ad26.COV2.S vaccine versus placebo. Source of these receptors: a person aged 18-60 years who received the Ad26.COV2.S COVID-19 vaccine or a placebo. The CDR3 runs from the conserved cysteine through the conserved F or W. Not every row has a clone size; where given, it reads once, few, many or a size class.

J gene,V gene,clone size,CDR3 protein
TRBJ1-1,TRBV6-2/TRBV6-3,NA,CASSELVGVNTEAFF
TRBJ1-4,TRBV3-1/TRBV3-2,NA,CASSPTGVKLFF
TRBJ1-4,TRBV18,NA,CASSSSSGANEKLFF
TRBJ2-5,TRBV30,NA,CAWSVWIPRETQYF
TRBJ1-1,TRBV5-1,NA,CASSSSTLKTMNTEAFF
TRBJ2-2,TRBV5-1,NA,CASSLVSAAKATGELFF
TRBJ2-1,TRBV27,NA,CASSPRGERRVYVSFF
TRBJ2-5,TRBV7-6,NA,CASSPDFRSETQYF
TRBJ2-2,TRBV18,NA,CASTIREADTGELFF
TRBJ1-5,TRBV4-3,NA,CASSQQAGNQPQHF
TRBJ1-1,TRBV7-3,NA,CASSTQRNTEAFF
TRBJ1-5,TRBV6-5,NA,CASRRSAQPQHF
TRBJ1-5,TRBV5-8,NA,CASSLLADQPQHF
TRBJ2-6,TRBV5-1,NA,CASSLGNSGANVLTF
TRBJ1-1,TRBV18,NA,CASSPPGSLKNTEAFF
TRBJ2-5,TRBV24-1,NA,CATSDPRDVQETQYF
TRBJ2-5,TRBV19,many,CASSAAQQETQYF
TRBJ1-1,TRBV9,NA,CASSVLAEVTEAFF
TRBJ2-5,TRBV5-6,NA,CASSFTGGPETQYF
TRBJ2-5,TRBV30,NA,CAWSVSDKSPVETQYF
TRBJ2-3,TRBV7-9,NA,CASSQGLAGGLGSDTQYF
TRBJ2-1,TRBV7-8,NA,CASSLVFSSGLYNEQFF
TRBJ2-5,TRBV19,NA,CASRGQSGGETQYF
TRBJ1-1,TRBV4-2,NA,CASSQDDRGWTEAFF
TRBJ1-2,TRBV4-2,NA,CASQQATGTGVLSNGYTF
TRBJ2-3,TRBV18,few,CASSPAGGHTDTQYF
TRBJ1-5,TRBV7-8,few,CASSYRGQPNNQPQHF
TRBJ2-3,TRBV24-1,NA,CATSDYRGPTTDTQYF
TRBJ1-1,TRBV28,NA,CASCGTGDMRGRQAFF
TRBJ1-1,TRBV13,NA,CASSLLHTEAFF
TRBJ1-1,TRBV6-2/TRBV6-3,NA,CASSYQQGLNTEAFF
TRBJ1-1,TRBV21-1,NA,CASSNLVVRNTEAFF
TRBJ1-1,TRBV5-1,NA,CASSLDGTGAFF
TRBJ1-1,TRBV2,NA,CASTVGRGTEAFF
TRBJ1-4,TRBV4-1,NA,CASSRNRDPTNEKLFF
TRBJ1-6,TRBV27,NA,CASSLQDGVGLSPLHF
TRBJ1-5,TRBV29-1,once,CSVEKSNQPQHF
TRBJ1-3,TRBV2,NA,CASGGPGSGNTIYF
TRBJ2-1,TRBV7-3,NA,CASSPWGYPNEQFF
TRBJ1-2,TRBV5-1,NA,CASGYLGSGYTF
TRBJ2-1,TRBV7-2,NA,CASSLRRLSTNEQFF
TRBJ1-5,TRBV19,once,CASSIRDSNQPQHF
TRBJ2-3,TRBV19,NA,CASSIRWRDTDTQYF
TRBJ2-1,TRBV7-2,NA,CASSPGVRSHNEQFF
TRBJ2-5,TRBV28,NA,CASSLSETQYF
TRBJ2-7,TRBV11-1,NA,CASSGDDFYKQYF
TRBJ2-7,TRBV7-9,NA,CASSLSGVAATQQYF
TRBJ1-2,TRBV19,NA,CASRTATNYGYTF
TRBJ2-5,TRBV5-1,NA,CASSFSRRAQETQYF
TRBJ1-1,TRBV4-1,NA,CASSQASIRKMNTEAFF